The rows below give T cell receptor beta chains drawn from one sample of a study. TCRdb re-analysed the 5' RACE reads in MiXCR, keeping a single row per CDR3 protein. The sample lists roughly 9,900 distinct CDR3 sequences; 17% were seen once. Sequencing was performed on Tregs sorted from a lymph node. The origin of the receptors is a female donor with breast cancer. The CDR3 runs from the conserved cysteine through the conserved F or W. D genes are given only for firm matches. Size tells how often a clone was seen (once, few, many) or the class of an expanded clone, and some rows leave it out.

V gene,J gene,clone size,D gene,CDR3 DNA,CDR3 protein
TRBV24-1,TRBJ2-1,medium-sized,.,TGTGCCACCAGTGATACTTCCGGGTTTAATGAGCAGTTCTTC,CATSDTSGFNEQFF
TRBV11-2,TRBJ2-5,many,.,TGTGCCAGCAGCTTAGTGCGGGGGCGCGGTTCGGTACAGACCCAGTACTTC,CASSLVRGRGSVQTQYF
TRBV6-6,TRBJ1-6,once,.,TGTGCCAGCAGTTACGGGAATTCCTATAATTCACCCCTCCACTTT,CASSYGNSYNSPLHF
TRBV19,TRBJ2-1,.,.,TGTGTCGTCCACGGAGAATACCCCTACAATGAGCAGTTCTTC,CVVHGEYPYNEQFF
TRBV5-1,TRBJ2-1,many,TRBD1,TGCGCCAGCAGCTTGTCGACAGGGGGCAATGAGCAGTTCTTC,CASSLSTGGNEQFF
TRBV28,TRBJ1-2,medium-sized,.,TGTGCCAGCACCCCCCGACGGGAGAATGGCTACACCTTC,CASTPRRENGYTF
TRBV24-1,TRBJ1-2,medium-sized,.,TGTGCCACCAGTGATTCCACGACAGTGACAAACTATGGCTACACCTTC,CATSDSTTVTNYGYTF
TRBV7-2,TRBJ2-3,medium-sized,.,TGTGCCAGCAGCCGAGCATACCTTAGCACAGATACGCAGTATTTT,CASSRAYLSTDTQYF
TRBV12-3/TRBV12-4,TRBJ2-7,medium-sized,.,TGTGCCAGCAGTTTTTCCAGAACCTACGAGCAGTACTTC,CASSFSRTYEQYF
TRBV4-2,TRBJ1-5,few,.,TGTGCCAGCAGCCAAGAGGGGGTCTGGAGCAATCAGCCCCAGCATTTT,CASSQEGVWSNQPQHF
TRBV20-1,TRBJ2-1,.,.,TGCAGTGCTACGGCAGGGGGAGCGGGTCGTGAGCAGTTCTTC,CSATAGGAGREQFF
TRBV2,TRBJ1-1,medium-sized,TRBD1,TGTGCCAGCAGTGTAGGGGGACAGGGAGTCGCTGAAGCTTTCTTT,CASSVGGQGVAEAFF
TRBV9,TRBJ1-1,medium-sized,.,TGTGCCAGCAGCGTAGCTGGGGACACTGAAGCTTTCTTT,CASSVAGDTEAFF
TRBV7-2,TRBJ2-7,medium-sized,TRBD1,TGTGCCAGCAGCGGGGACAGGTCGCGCTACGAGCAGTACTTC,CASSGDRSRYEQYF
TRBV7-9,TRBJ2-2,medium-sized,.,TGTGCCAGCAGCGAGGGTGGCACCGGGGAGCTGTTTTTT,CASSEGGTGELFF
TRBV6-5,TRBJ2-3,.,.,TGTGCCAGCAGTCTTTACAGGGAAGATACGCAGTATTTT,CASSLYREDTQYF
TRBV28,TRBJ2-7,medium-sized,.,TGTGCCAGCAGTTTGGTTAGCGGACCCTACGAGCAGTACTTC,CASSLVSGPYEQYF
TRBV15,TRBJ1-1,many,TRBD1,TGTGCCACCAGCAGAATGACAGGGGGCAACACTGAAGCTTTCTTT,CATSRMTGGNTEAFF
TRBV28,TRBJ2-4,many,TRBD2,TGTGCCATCGCGCCGGGAGGGCCAAAAAACATTCAGTACTTC,CAIAPGGPKNIQYF
TRBV29-1,TRBJ1-5,many,.,TGCAGCGTTGGGGGAAGGGATCAGCCCCAGCATTTT,CSVGGRDQPQHF
TRBV29-1,TRBJ2-1,many,TRBD1,TGCAGCGTTGCTCGGACAGGGGCAGGGAATGAGCAGTTCTTC,CSVARTGAGNEQFF
TRBV9,TRBJ2-1,.,TRBD2,TGTGCCATCAGCGTAGTAGCGGGGGTGGTAAATGAGCAGCTCTTC,CAISVVAGVVNEQLF
TRBV2,TRBJ2-1,.,TRBD2,TGTGCCAGCAGTGAAGCCTGGGACTATCTAAGCCCCCCCAAAACCAATGAGCAGTTCTTC,CASSEAWDYLSPPKTNEQFF
TRBV29-1,TRBJ2-2,many,.,TGCAGCGCCCAAAGGGGGAACACCGGGGAGCTGTTTTTT,CSAQRGNTGELFF
TRBV5-1,TRBJ2-5,many,TRBD2,TGCGCCAGCAGCCAAAGGACTAGCGGGAACTACCTTCACCAAGAGACCCAGTACTTC,CASSQRTSGNYLHQETQYF
TRBV30,TRBJ2-1,few,.,TGTGCCTGGAGCGCACGTAATGAGCAGTTCTTC,CAWSARNEQFF
TRBV5-1,TRBJ2-7,medium-sized,.,TGCGCCAGCAGCTTGGAGTCCCCGGGACGGATCTCCTACGAGCAGTACTTC,CASSLESPGRISYEQYF
TRBV2,TRBJ1-2,few,.,TGTGCCAGCAGTGCCACAGCGAACTATGGCTACACCTTC,CASSATANYGYTF
TRBV7-2,TRBJ2-5,medium-sized,.,TGTGCCAGCAGCTCGCCGGGGGTTGGGAGAGGGACCCAGTACTTC,CASSSPGVGRGTQYF
TRBV7-9,TRBJ2-5,medium-sized,.,TGTGCCAGCAGCCTGTGGGACTCGGGGGAGACCCAGTACTTC,CASSLWDSGETQYF
TRBV5-1,TRBJ2-7,many,.,TGCGCCAGCAGGGAGGGGAACTACGAGCAGTACTTC,CASREGNYEQYF
TRBV27,TRBJ2-7,few,TRBD2,TGTGTCAGCAGCCTCGTACTAGCGAGCTCCTACGAGCAGTACTTC,CVSSLVLASSYEQYF
TRBV20-1,TRBJ1-5,medium-sized,.,TGCAGTGCTAGATCGGGGTACAATCAGCCCCAGCATTTT,CSARSGYNQPQHF
TRBV7-8,TRBJ2-6,medium-sized,TRBD1,TGTGCCAGCAGCTTGGGGACAGGCTACTCTGGGGCCAACGTCCTGACTTTC,CASSLGTGYSGANVLTF
TRBV27,TRBJ2-3,many,.,TGTGCCAGCAGTTTCGGATTTCCCAAACGGGGAGATACGCAGTATTTT,CASSFGFPKRGDTQYF
TRBV6-2/TRBV6-3,TRBJ2-5,many,TRBD2,TGTGCCAGCAGTCCTTCAAGGACTAGCGGGAGGCAGGAGACCCAGTACTTC,CASSPSRTSGRQETQYF
TRBV30,TRBJ2-5,.,.,TGTGCCTGGAGTCCGGCAGGCTGGTACCAAGAGACCCAGTACTTC,CAWSPAGWYQETQYF
TRBV29-1,TRBJ2-3,many,.,TGCAGCGTCCCCCACCAGCGCTGGGGCACAGATACGCAGTATTTT,CSVPHQRWGTDTQYF
TRBV10-3,TRBJ2-1,medium-sized,.,TGTGCCATCAGTGATCGAAATGAGCAGTTCTTC,CAISDRNEQFF
TRBV7-7,TRBJ2-2,.,TRBD1,TGTGCCATAGACAGGGGGAACACCGGGGAGCCGTTTTTT,CAIDRGNTGEPFF
TRBV20-1,TRBJ1-1,medium-sized,TRBD1,TGCAGTGCCTGGCCAGGGGGAATGAACACTGAAGCTTTCTTT,CSAWPGGMNTEAFF
TRBV20-1,TRBJ2-3,medium-sized,TRBD2,TGCAGTGCTAGTCGCGCTAGCGGGAGTATAGCCCCCCCAGATACGCAGTATTTT,CSASRASGSIAPPDTQYF
TRBV19,TRBJ2-7,many,.,TGTGCCAGTAGTATCCCCGGTTGGTACGAGCAGTACTTC,CASSIPGWYEQYF
TRBV29-1,TRBJ2-5,medium-sized,TRBD1,TGCAGCGTTGGGGGACAGGGCTTTGAGACCCAGTACTTC,CSVGGQGFETQYF
TRBV5-1,TRBJ1-1,medium-sized,.,TGCGCCAGCAGCAAGGACAGTCTGAACACTGAAGCTTTCTTT,CASSKDSLNTEAFF
TRBV7-9,TRBJ2-7,many,.,TGTGCCAGCAGTACGACAGTCCCGCATTCCTACGAGCAGTACTTC,CASSTTVPHSYEQYF
TRBV7-2,TRBJ2-1,medium-sized,.,TGTGCCAGCAGCTTGGACGGGAGCTCCTACAATGAGCAGTTCTTC,CASSLDGSSYNEQFF